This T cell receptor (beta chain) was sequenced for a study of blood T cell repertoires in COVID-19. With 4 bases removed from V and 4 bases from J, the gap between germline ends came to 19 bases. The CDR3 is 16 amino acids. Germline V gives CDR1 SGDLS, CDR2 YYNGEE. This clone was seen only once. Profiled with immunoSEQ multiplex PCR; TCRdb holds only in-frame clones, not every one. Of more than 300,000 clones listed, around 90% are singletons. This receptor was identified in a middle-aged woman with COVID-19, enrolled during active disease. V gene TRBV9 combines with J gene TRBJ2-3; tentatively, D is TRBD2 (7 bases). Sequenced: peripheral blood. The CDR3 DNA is TGTGCCAGCAGCCCTACCCCGGGGGGCGCTTCAGATACGCAGTATTTT. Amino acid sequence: CASSPTPGGASDTQYF.